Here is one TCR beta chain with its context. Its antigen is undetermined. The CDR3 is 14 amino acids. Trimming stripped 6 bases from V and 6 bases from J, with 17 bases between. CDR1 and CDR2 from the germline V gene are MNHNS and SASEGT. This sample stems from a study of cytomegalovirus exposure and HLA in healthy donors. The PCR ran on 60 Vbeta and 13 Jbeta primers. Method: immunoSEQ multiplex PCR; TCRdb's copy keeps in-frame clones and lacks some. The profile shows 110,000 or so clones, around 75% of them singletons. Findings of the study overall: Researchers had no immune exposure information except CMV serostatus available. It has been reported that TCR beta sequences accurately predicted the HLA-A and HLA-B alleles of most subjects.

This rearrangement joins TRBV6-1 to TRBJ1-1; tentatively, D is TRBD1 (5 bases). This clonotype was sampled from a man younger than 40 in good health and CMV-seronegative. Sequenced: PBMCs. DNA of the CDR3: TGTGCCAGCAGGCTGGGTTGGGGGGTGGCTGAAGCTTTCTTT. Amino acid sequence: CASRLGWGVAEAFF.